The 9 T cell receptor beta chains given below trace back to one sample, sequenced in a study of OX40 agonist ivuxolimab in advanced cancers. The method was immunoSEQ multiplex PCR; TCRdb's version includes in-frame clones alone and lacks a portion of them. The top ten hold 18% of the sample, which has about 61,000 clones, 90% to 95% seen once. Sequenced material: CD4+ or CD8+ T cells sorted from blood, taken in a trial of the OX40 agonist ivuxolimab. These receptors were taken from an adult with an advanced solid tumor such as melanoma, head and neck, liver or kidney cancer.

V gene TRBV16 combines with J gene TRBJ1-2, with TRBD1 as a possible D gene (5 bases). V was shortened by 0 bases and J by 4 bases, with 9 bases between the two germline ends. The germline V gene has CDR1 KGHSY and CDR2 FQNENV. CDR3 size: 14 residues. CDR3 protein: CASSQSDSSYGYTF. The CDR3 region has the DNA TGTGCCAGCAGCCAATCCGACAGTAGCTATGGCTACACCTTC.

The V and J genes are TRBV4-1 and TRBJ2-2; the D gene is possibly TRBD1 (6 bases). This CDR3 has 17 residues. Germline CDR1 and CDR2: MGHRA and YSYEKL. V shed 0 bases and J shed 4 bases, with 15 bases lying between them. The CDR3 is CASSQEDRTTGTGELFF. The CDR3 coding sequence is TGCGCCAGCAGCCAAGAAGACAGGACAACGGGCACCGGGGAGCTGTTTTTT.

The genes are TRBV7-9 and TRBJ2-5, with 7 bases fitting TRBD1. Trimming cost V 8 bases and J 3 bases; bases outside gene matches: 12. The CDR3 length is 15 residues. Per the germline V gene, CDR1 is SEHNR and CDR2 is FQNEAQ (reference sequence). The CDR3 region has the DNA TGTGCCAGCGGACCGCCTGGGACAGTCGAAGAGACCCAGTACTTC. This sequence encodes CASGPPGTVEETQYF.

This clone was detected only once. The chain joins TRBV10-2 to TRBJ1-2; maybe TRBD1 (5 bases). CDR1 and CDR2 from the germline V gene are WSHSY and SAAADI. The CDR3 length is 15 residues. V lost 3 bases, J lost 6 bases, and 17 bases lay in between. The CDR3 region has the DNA TGCGCCAGCAGTGAACCCCGGGACGGAACAGATGGCTACACCTTC. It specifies CASSEPRDGTDGYTF.

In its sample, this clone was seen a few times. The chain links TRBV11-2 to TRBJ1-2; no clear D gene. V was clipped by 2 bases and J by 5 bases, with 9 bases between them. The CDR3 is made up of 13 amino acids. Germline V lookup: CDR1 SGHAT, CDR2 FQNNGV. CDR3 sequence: CASSLSEPYGYTF. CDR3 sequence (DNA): TGTGCCAGCAGCTTATCCGAGCCTTATGGCTACACCTTC.

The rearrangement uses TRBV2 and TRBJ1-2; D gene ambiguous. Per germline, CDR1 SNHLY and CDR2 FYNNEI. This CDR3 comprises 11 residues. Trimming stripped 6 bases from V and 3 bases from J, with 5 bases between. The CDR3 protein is CASSLDYGYTF. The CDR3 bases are TGTGCCAGCAGCCTAGACTATGGCTACACCTTC.

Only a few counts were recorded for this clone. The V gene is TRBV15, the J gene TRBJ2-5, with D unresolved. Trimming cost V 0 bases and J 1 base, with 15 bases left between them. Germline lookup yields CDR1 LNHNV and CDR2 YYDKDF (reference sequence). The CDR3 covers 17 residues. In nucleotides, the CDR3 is TGTGCCACCAGCAGAGATGGAAGCGTACGCTTCCAAGAGACCCAGTACTTC. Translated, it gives CATSRDGSVRFQETQYF.

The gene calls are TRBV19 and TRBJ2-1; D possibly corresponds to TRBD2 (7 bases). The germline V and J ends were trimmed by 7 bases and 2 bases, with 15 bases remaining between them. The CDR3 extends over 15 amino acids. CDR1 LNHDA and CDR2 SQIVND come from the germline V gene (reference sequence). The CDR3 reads CASNWGGAPYNEQFF. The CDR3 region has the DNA TGTGCCAGTAACTGGGGGGGGGCCCCCTACAATGAGCAGTTCTTC.

CDR3 protein: CASSYEGQYEQYF. The CDR3 DNA is TGTGCCAGCAGTTATGAGGGCCAGTACGAGCAGTACTTC. The chain couples TRBV6-5 to TRBJ2-7; tentatively, D is TRBD2 (5 bases). CDR1 MNHEY and CDR2 SVGAGI come from the germline V gene. V was cut by 3 bases and J by 4 bases, with 10 bases left in between. The CDR3 sequence is 13 residues long.